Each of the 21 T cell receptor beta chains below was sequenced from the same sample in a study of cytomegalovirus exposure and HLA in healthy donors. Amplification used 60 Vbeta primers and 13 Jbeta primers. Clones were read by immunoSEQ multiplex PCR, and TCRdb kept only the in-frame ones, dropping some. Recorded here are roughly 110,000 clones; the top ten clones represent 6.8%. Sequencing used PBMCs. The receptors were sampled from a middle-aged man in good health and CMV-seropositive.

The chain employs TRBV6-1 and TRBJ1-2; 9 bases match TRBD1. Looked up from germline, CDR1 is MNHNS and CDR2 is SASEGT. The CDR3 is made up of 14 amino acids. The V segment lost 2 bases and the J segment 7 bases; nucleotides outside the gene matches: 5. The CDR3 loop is CASSEPGQGRGYTF. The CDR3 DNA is TGTGCCAGCAGTGAACCGGGACAGGGTCGTGGCTACACCTTC.

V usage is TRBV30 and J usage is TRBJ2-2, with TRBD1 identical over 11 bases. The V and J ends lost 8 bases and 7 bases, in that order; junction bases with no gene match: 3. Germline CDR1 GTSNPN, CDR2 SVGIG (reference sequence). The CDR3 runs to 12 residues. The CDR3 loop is CARGTGGGELFF. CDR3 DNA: TGTGCCAGGGGGACAGGGGGCGGGGAGCTGTTTTTT.

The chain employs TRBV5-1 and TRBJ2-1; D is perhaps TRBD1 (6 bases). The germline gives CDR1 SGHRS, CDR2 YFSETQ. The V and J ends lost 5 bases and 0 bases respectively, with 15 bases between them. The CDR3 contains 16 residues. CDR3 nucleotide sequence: TGCGCCAGCAGAGGACAGTGGCTCAGCTCCTACAATGAGCAGTTCTTC. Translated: CASRGQWLSSYNEQFF.

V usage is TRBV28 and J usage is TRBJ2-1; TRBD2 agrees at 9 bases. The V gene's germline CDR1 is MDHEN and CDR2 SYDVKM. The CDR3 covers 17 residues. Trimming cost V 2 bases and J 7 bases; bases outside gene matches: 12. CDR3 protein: CASSLPLAGLLKNEQFF. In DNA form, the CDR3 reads TGTGCCAGCAGTTTACCTCTAGCGGGACTCCTTAAGAATGAGCAGTTCTTC.

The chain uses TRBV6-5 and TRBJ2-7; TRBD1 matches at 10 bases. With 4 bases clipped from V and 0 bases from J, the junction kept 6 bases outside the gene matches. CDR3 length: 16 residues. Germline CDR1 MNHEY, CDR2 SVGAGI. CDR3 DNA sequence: TGTGCCAGCAGTTCTTGGACAGGGGGTTTCTCCTACGAGCAGTACTTC. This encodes CASSSWTGGFSYEQYF.

The CDR3 DNA sequence: TGCGCCAGCAGTGAGTCGGGCCTAGCGGGACGCGAGCAGTACTTC. It translates to CASSESGLAGREQYF. The chain joins TRBV10-2 to TRBJ2-7; 9 positions agree with TRBD2. This CDR3 is built from 15 residues. J lost 6 bases, V lost 0 bases, and 6 bases had no gene match. Germline CDR1 is WSHSY and CDR2 is SAAADI.

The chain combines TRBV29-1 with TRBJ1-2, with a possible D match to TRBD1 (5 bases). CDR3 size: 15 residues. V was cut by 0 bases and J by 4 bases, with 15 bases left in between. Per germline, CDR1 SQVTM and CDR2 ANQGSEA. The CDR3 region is CSVEDISQGPYGYTF. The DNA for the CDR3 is TGCAGCGTTGAAGATATTTCGCAGGGCCCCTATGGCTACACCTTC. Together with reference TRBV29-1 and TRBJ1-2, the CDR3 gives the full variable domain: SAVISQKPSRDICQRGTSLTIQCQVDSQVTMMFWYRQQPGQSLTLIATANQGSEATYESGFVIDKFPISRPNLTFSTLTVSNMSPEDSSIYLCSVEDISQGPYGYTFGSGTRLTVV.

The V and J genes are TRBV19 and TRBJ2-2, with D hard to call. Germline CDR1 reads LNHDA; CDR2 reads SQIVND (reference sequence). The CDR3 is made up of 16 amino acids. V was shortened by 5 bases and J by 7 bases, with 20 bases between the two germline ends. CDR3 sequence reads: CASSGRLMVLGGELFF. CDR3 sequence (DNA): TGTGCCAGTAGTGGGCGCCTTATGGTCTTAGGCGGGGAGCTGTTTTTT.

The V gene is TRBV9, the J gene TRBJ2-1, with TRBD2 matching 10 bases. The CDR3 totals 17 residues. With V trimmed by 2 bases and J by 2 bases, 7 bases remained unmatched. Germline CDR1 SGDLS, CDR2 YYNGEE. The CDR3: CASSVGPAGGPYNEQFF. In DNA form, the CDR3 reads TGTGCCAGCAGCGTTGGGCCAGCGGGAGGGCCCTACAATGAGCAGTTCTTC.

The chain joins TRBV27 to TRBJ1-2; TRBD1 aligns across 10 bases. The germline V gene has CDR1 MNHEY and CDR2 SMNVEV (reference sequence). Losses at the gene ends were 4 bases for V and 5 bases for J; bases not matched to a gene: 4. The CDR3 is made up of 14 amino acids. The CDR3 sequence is CASSSDRGAYGYTF. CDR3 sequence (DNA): TGTGCCAGCAGTTCGGACAGGGGGGCTTATGGCTACACCTTC.

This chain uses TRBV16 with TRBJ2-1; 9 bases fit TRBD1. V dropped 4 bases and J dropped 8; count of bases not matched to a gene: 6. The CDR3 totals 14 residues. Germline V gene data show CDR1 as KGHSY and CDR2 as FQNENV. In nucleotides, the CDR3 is TGTGCCAGCAGCCGCTTACAGGGGGCCGATGAGCAGTTCTTC. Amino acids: CASSRLQGADEQFF.

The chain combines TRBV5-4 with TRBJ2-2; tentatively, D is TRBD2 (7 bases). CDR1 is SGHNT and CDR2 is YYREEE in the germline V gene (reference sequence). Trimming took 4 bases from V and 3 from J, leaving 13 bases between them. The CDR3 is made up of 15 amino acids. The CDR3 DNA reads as TGTGCCAGCAGCCTGCGGGGGCGGGACACCGGGGAGCTGTTTTTT. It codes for CASSLRGRDTGELFF.

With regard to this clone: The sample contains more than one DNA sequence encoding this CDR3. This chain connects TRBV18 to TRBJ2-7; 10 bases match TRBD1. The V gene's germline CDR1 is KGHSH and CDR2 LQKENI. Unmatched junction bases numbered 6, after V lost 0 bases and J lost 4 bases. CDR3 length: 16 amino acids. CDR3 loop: CASSPPRTGGTYEQYF. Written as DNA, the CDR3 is TGTGCCAGCTCACCACCGCGGACAGGGGGGACATACGAGCAGTACTTC. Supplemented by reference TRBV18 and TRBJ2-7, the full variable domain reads NAGVMQNPRHLVRRRGQEARLRCSPMKGHSHVYWYRQLPEEGLKFMVYLQKENIIDESGMPKERFSAEFPKEGPSILRIQQVVRGDSAAYFCASSPPRTGGTYEQYFGPGTRLTVT.

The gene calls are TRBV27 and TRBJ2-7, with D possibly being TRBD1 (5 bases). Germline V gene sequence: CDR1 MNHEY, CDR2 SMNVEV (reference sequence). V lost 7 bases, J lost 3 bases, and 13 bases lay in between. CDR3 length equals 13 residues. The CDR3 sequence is CASKTVTGYEQYF. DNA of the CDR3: TGTGCCAGCAAGACAGTTACTGGCTACGAGCAGTACTTC.

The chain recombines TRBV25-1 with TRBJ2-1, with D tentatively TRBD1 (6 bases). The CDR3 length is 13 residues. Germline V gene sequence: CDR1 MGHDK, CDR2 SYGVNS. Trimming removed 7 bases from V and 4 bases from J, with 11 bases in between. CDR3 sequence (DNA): TGTGCCAGCAACCAGCAGGGGTACAATGAGCAGTTCTTC. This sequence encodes CASNQQGYNEQFF.

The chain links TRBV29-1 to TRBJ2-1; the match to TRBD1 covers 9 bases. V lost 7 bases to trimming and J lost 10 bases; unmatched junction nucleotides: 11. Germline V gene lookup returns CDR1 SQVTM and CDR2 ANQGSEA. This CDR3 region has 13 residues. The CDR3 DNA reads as TGCAGCGGTGGAGGGACAGGGCTTCACGAGCAGTTCTTC. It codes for CSGGGTGLHEQFF.

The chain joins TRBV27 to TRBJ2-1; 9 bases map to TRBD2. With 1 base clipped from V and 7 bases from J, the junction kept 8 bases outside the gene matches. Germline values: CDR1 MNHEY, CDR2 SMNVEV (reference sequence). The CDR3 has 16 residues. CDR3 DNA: TGTGCCAGCAGTTTATTGACTAGCGGCAAACCAAATGAGCAGTTCTTC. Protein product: CASSLLTSGKPNEQFF.

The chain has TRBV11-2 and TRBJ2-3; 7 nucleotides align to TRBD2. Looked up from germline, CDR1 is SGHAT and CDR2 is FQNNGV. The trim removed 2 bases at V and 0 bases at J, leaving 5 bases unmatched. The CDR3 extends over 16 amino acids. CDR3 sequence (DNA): TGTGCCAGCAGCTTAAGGGGACTACTTAGCACAGATACGCAGTATTTT. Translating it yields CASSLRGLLSTDTQYF.

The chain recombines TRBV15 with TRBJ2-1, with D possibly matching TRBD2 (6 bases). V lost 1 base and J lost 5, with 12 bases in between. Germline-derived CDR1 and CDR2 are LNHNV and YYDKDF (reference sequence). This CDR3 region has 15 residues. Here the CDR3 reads CATSRGREMNNEQFF. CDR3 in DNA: TGTGCCACCAGCAGAGGGAGGGAGATGAACAATGAGCAGTTCTTC.

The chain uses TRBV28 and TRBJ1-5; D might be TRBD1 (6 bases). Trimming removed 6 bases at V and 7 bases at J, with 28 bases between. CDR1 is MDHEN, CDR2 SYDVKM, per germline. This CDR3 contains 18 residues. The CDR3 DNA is TGTGCCAGCAGACGACCACATTCCGGGACACCTTGGGGCCAGCCCCAGCATTTT. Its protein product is CASRRPHSGTPWGQPQHF.

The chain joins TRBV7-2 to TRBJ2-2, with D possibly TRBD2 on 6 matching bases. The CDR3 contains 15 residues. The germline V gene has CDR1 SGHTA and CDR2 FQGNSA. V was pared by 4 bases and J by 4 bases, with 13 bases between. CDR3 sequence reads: CASSSTGAGTGELFF. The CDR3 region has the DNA TGTGCCAGCAGCTCAACGGGAGCGGGCACCGGGGAGCTGTTTTTT.